The 29 T cell receptor beta chains below all came from one sample that was sequenced in a study of vaccination and CD4 T cells after COVID-19. Sequencing of cultured CD4+ T cell DNA used the Oncomine TCR Beta short-read assay. TCRdb ran MiXCR on the PCR reads and lists one entry per CDR3 protein. The sample yields around 4,800 distinct CDR3 sequences, 38% seen once. Their recognized antigens are unknown. Treatment specified: roughly ten-day PBMC culture with coronavirus spike peptide pools or control peptides (ViraFEST assay). Investigators obtained the unexposed donor's CD4+ T cells before the COVID-19 pandemic (2011-2018). The sequenced sample was CD4+ T cells from blood, cultured in vitro. These receptors came from a human donor in good health.

The count of this clonotype is one. This chain links TRBV6-5 with TRBJ1-1; D gene unclear. Trimming pared 2 bases from V and 3 bases from J, leaving 7 bases between. The length of the CDR3 is 13 residues. Germline V CDR1 and CDR2: MNHEY, SVGAGI. CDR3 coding DNA: TGTGCCAGCAGTTACGGGAAGGACACTGAAGCTTTCTTT. It specifies CASSYGKDTEAFF.

The V and J genes are TRBV19 and TRBJ2-3, with D possibly being TRBD1 (6 bases). This CDR3 comprises 14 residues. Germline V gene data show CDR1 as LNHDA and CDR2 as SQIVND (reference sequence). The V and J ends lost 6 bases and 2 bases respectively, with 12 bases between them. The CDR3 loop is CASRTRDNTDTQYF. The CDR3 DNA reads as TGTGCCAGTAGGACCCGGGACAACACAGATACGCAGTATTTT. Filled out from reference TRBV19 and TRBJ2-3, the complete variable domain reads DGGITQSPKYLFRKEGQNVTLSCEQNLNHDAMYWYRQDPGQGLRLIYYSQIVNDFQKGDIAEGYSVSREKKESFPLTVTSAQKNPTAFYLCASRTRDNTDTQYFGPGTRLTVL.

This chain joins TRBV27 and TRBJ1-6; 7 bases align to TRBD1. Germline CDR1 MNHEY, CDR2 SMNVEV (reference sequence). V trimming: 8 bases; J trimming: 17 bases; junction bases outside the gene matches: 18. This CDR3 is built from 14 residues. The CDR3 loop is CASARGGRKAPVHF. The CDR3 nucleotides read TGTGCCAGCGCCAGGGGGGGGCGTAAGGCCCCCGTCCACTTT.

The J gene is TRBJ1-1, the V gene TRBV2; 7 nucleotides match TRBD1. The CDR3 has 12 residues. V was pared by 7 bases and J by 5 bases, with 4 bases of the junction left unmatched. Per the germline V gene, CDR1 is SNHLY and CDR2 is FYNNEI. The CDR3 reads CASILRGTEAFF. CDR3 in DNA: TGTGCCAGCATACTCAGGGGGACTGAAGCTTTCTTT. The whole variable domain, remainder taken from reference TRBV2 and TRBJ1-1, is EPEVTQTPSHQVTQMGQEVILRCVPISNHLYFYWYRQILGQKVEFLVSFYNNEISEKSEIFDDQFSVERPDGSNFTLKIRSTKLEDSAMYFCASILRGTEAFFGQGTRLTVV.

The V call is TRBV27, the J call TRBJ1-2; TRBD1 matches 9 bases. Germline-derived CDR1 and CDR2 are MNHEY and SMNVEV (reference sequence). This CDR3 is built from 14 residues. V trimming: 5 bases; J trimming: 7 bases; junction bases outside the gene matches: 8. The CDR3: CASSRRDRVSGYTF. CDR3 DNA: TGTGCCAGCAGTCGCCGGGACAGGGTCTCTGGCTACACCTTC.

This clonotype has more than one count but fewer than ten. The chain links TRBV10-3 to TRBJ1-1; possible D gene TRBD1, 5 bases. The CDR3 is 13 residues long. V was cut by 10 bases and J by 1 base, with 13 bases left in between. Germline assignment: CDR1 ENHRY and CDR2 SYGVKD. The CDR3 reads CASHLGQNTEAFF. CDR3 in DNA: TGTGCCAGCCACCTGGGGCAGAACACTGAAGCTTTCTTT.

This chain links TRBV12-3 or TRBV12-4 with TRBJ2-2; D perhaps matches TRBD1 (5 bases). This CDR3 spans 15 amino acids. The V and J ends lost 10 bases and 7 bases respectively, with 22 bases between them. CDR3 sequence: CATPPEDSDVGELFF. For the CDR3, the DNA is TGTGCCACCCCCCCAGAAGACAGCGATGTCGGGGAGCTGTTTTTT.

This clonotype has more than one count but fewer than ten. CDR3 DNA sequence: TGTGCCTGGAGTGAGGGGACAGATAATTCACCCCTCCACTTT. It yields the protein CAWSEGTDNSPLHF. The rearrangement joins TRBV30 to TRBJ1-6; 7 nucleotides agree with TRBD1. Germline CDR1 and CDR2: GTSNPN and SVGIG (reference sequence). The trim removed 1 base at V and 5 bases at J, leaving 2 bases unmatched. The CDR3 is 14 amino acids. The whole variable domain, filled in from reference TRBV30 and TRBJ1-6, reads SQTIHQWPATLVQPVGSPLSLECTVEGTSNPNLYWYRQAAGRGLQLLFYSVGIGQISSEVPQNLSASRPQDRQFILSSKKLLLSDSGFYLCAWSEGTDNSPLHFGNGTRLTVT.

CDR3 loop: CASSSLGETQYF. CDR3 DNA: TGCGCCAGCAGCTCCCTAGGAGAGACCCAGTACTTC. This sequence joins TRBV5-1 and TRBJ2-5, with D unresolved. V lost 3 bases and J lost 4, with 7 bases in between. The CDR3 runs to 12 residues. Germline CDR1 and CDR2: SGHRS and YFSETQ.

The chain combines TRBV11-3 with TRBJ2-2; perhaps D is TRBD1 or TRBD2 (6 bases each). Germline V CDR1 and CDR2: SGHNT, YENEEA. The CDR3 loop spans 16 amino acids. Trimming stripped 7 bases from V and 7 bases from J, with 22 bases between. In DNA form, the CDR3 reads TGTGCCAGCACCACCGGAGGGGCAGAGGGGGACGGGGAGCTGTTTTTT. It yields the protein CASTTGGAEGDGELFF.

In this sample, this clonotype turned up a few times. CDR3 bases: TGTGCCAGCAGTTATACCACAGGGGAGAATTCACCCCTCCACTTT. Its protein product is CASSYTTGENSPLHF. This sequence joins TRBV6-5 and TRBJ1-6, with 7 bases lining up with TRBD1. The CDR3 runs to 15 residues. V was clipped by 3 bases and J by 7 bases; unmatched bases: 6. The germline gives CDR1 MNHEY, CDR2 SVGAGI.

This clonotype was observed a few times. The chain joins TRBV7-9 to TRBJ2-3, with no clear D. The CDR3 spans 15 residues. The germline V gene encodes CDR1 SEHNR and CDR2 FQNEAQ (reference sequence). V gave up 8 bases and J gave up 4 bases, with 19 bases separating them. The CDR3 region has the DNA TGTGCCAGCGTTAATTCTAATATGGGGTCAGATACGCAGTATTTT. It yields the protein CASVNSNMGSDTQYF.

This clonotype has just a few counts. The V and J genes are TRBV20-1 and TRBJ2-5, with a possible D match to TRBD2 (5 bases). Germline CDR1 DFQATT, CDR2 SNEGSKA (reference sequence). The CDR3 is 15 residues long. V was trimmed by 3 bases and J by 5 bases, leaving 19 bases between them. CDR3 sequence (DNA): TGCAGTGCTAGTCCCGCCCCGGGGTTGGGGGAGACCCAGTACTTC. This translates into CSASPAPGLGETQYF.

This chain joins TRBV10-3 and TRBJ1-1; D ambiguous. The V end lost 0 bases, the J end lost 4 bases, and 12 bases lay between the germline ends. The CDR3 is 15 residues long. Germline values: CDR1 ENHRY, CDR2 SYGVKD. The CDR3 sequence is CAISESSQVGTEAFF. In DNA form, the CDR3 reads TGTGCCATCAGTGAGTCGAGTCAGGTGGGCACTGAAGCTTTCTTT.

The chain is built from TRBV24-1 and TRBJ1-1; D is unclear. The CDR3 runs 15 residues. V was trimmed by 7 bases and J by 4 bases, leaving 18 bases between them. CDR1 and CDR2 (germline): KGHDR, SFDVKD. In DNA form, the CDR3 reads TGTGCCACCAGCCGCATTGAGGCGTTAGGCACTGAAGCTTTCTTT. Its translation: CATSRIEALGTEAFF.

The chain recombines TRBV20-1 with TRBJ2-5, with 9 bases identical to TRBD2. The germline V gene has CDR1 DFQATT and CDR2 SNEGSKA (reference sequence). The CDR3 covers 15 residues. The J segment lost 5 bases and the V segment lost 8 bases, leaving 15 bases of the junction unmatched. CDR3 loop: CSPVPHSGGGETQYF. For the CDR3, the DNA is TGCAGTCCAGTACCCCATAGCGGGGGAGGCGAGACCCAGTACTTC.

The gene calls are TRBV11-2 and TRBJ2-7, with D perhaps TRBD1 (6 bases). Germline V gene sequence: CDR1 SGHAT, CDR2 FQNNGV. With 7 bases removed from V and 5 bases from J, the gap between germline ends came to 18 bases. CDR3 length equals 14 residues. The CDR3 nucleotides are TGTGCCAGCACATCGATAGGACAGTTGGACGAGCAGTACTTC. Protein product: CASTSIGQLDEQYF.

This clonotype has just one count. The CDR3 coding sequence is TGTGCCAGCAGCGTAAACCGCAATGAGCAGTTCTTC. Protein: CASSVNRNEQFF. J is TRBJ2-1 and V is TRBV9; D not certain. The CDR3 is 12 residues long. Trimming removed 1 base at V and 6 bases at J, with 5 bases between. CDR1 and CDR2 (germline): SGDLS, YYNGEE.

This chain links TRBV6-1 with TRBJ1-2; D is possibly TRBD1 (6 bases). Trimming removed 1 base from V and 8 bases from J, with 17 bases in between. Germline assignment: CDR1 MNHNS and CDR2 SASEGT. CDR3 size: 15 residues. The CDR3 nucleotides read TGTGCCAGCAGTGAAGTATACGACAGGATGGGAGGCTACACCTTC. Encoded protein: CASSEVYDRMGGYTF.

Only a few counts were recorded for this clonotype. J is TRBJ1-6 and V is TRBV20-1; D is uncertain. Germline loops: CDR1 DFQATT, CDR2 SNEGSKA (reference sequence). V gave up 5 bases and J gave up 0 bases, with 5 bases separating them. The CDR3 has 13 residues. CDR3 protein: CSAVDSYNSPLHF. The CDR3 DNA is TGCAGTGCTGTGGACTCCTATAATTCACCCCTCCACTTT.

The chain has TRBV12-3 or TRBV12-4 and TRBJ1-3; no clear D. The ends were cut back, 8 bases at V and 8 bases at J, with 13 bases in the middle. This CDR3 region has 12 residues. The CDR3 protein is CASFGREDTIYF. The CDR3 nucleotides are TGTGCCAGCTTTGGAAGGGAGGACACCATATATTTT.

The J gene is TRBJ1-5, the V gene TRBV2; D unclear. From germline, CDR1 is SNHLY and CDR2 FYNNEI. The CDR3 runs 17 residues. V gave up 4 bases and J gave up 0 bases, with 16 bases separating them. The CDR3 region is CASSVGGRAYSNQPQHF. Written as DNA, the CDR3 is TGTGCCAGCAGTGTCGGAGGAAGGGCCTATAGCAATCAGCCCCAGCATTTT.

This clonotype showed up just once. The chain combines TRBV18 with TRBJ2-5, with D tentatively TRBD1 (5 bases). V was clipped by 6 bases and J by 2 bases, with 13 bases between them. The CDR3 runs 14 residues. CDR1 and CDR2 (germline): KGHSH, LQKENI. CDR3 residues: CASSNRNQQETQYF. Here the CDR3 DNA reads TGTGCCAGCTCCAACAGGAATCAACAAGAGACCCAGTACTTC.

This clonotype was picked up a small number of times. The gene calls are TRBV19 and TRBJ1-5; 7 bases are a match to TRBD1. Germline trimming cut 2 bases from V and 5 bases from J; bases unmatched to any gene: 0. The CDR3 covers 13 residues. Germline V lookup: CDR1 LNHDA, CDR2 SQIVND (reference sequence). The DNA of the CDR3 is TGTGCCAGTAGTATACAGGGGGATCAGCCCCAGCATTTT. Its translation is CASSIQGDQPQHF.

The chain recombines TRBV10-2 with TRBJ2-1; D is ambiguous. Germline assignment: CDR1 WSHSY and CDR2 SAAADI. Trimming left V 3 bases short and J 9 bases short, with 3 bases between. The CDR3 has 10 residues. The DNA of the CDR3 is TGCGCCAGCAGTGACGGTGAGCAGTTCTTC. This gives the protein CASSDGEQFF.

The table lists this clonotype with a few counts. The chain has TRBV7-9 and TRBJ2-3, with D possibly being TRBD2 (5 bases). The CDR3 loop spans 14 amino acids. The V end was cut by 0 bases, the J end by 9 bases, with 13 bases between. CDR1 and CDR2 (germline): SEHNR, FQNEAQ (reference sequence). The CDR3 region is CASSLARTGDTQYF. The CDR3 nucleotides read TGTGCCAGCAGCTTAGCGCGGACTGGCGACACGCAGTATTTT.

The rearrangement joins TRBV7-3 to TRBJ2-5; TRBD2 might be the D (6 bases). Germline V gene data show CDR1 as SGHTA and CDR2 as FQGTGA. The V gene lost 3 bases and the J gene lost 2 bases, with 7 bases spanning the gap. The CDR3 extends over 13 amino acids. Written as DNA, the CDR3 is TGTGCCAGCAGCTTTGGGGGGCAAGAGACCCAGTACTTC. Amino acid sequence: CASSFGGQETQYF.

This clonotype was counted between two and nine times. This CDR3 is CASSRGQFNTEAFF. For the CDR3, the DNA is TGTGCCAGCAGCCGGGGACAGTTTAACACTGAAGCTTTCTTT. The chain joins TRBV7-6 to TRBJ1-1, with 7 positions matching TRBD1. J gave up 2 bases and V 5 bases, and 5 bases lay outside the gene matches. The CDR3 covers 14 residues. Germline CDR1 is SGHVS and CDR2 is FNYEAQ.

There are a few counts of this clonotype. J is TRBJ2-7 and V is TRBV6-1; D gene ambiguous. The ends were cut back, 7 bases at V and 2 bases at J, with 15 bases in the middle. The CDR3 has 14 amino acids. From germline, CDR1 is MNHNS and CDR2 SASEGT. CDR3 sequence: CASTRASSPYEQYF. CDR3 nucleotides: TGTGCCAGCACCCGGGCCAGCTCTCCCTACGAGCAGTACTTC.